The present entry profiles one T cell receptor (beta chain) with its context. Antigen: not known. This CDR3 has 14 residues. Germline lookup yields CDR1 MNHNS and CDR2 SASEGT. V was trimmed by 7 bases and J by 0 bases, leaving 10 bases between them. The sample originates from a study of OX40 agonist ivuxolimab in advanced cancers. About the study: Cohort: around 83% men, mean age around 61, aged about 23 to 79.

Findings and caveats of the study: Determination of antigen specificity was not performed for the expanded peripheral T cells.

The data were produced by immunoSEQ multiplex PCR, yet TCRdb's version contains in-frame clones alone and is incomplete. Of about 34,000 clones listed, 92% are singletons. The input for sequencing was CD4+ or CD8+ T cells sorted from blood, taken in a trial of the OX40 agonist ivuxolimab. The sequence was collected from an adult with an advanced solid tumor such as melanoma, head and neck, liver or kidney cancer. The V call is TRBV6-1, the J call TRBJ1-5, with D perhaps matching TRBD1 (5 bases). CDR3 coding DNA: TGTGCCAGCACCGGGACGGGTAGCAATCAGCCCCAGCATTTT. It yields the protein CASTGTGSNQPQHF.